Shown below are 4 T cell receptor beta chains from a single sample sequenced in a study of blood T cell repertoires in COVID-19. Generated by immunoSEQ multiplex PCR, the TCRdb table keeps only in-frame clones and is missing some. The sample shows 250,000 to 300,000 clones, about 87% of them seen only once. Sequencing was performed on peripheral blood. These receptors came from a woman in her sixties with COVID-19, enrolled during active disease.

The chain combines TRBV6-2 or TRBV6-3 with TRBJ2-3; D is possibly TRBD2 (6 bases). Trimming cost V 5 bases and J 0 bases, with 18 bases left between them. Germline CDR1 and CDR2: MNHEY and SVGEGT. The CDR3 has 17 amino acids. The CDR3, as DNA: TGTGCCAGCAGTCTCGGGCGGGGAGGATCTAGCACAGATACGCAGTATTTT. It yields the protein CASSLGRGGSSTDTQYF.

CDR3 sequence: CASSDLPSSNTGELFF. The CDR3 bases are TGTGCCAGCAGTGATTTGCCTAGCTCGAACACCGGGGAGCTGTTTTTT. The rearrangement joins TRBV6-1 to TRBJ2-2, with a possible D match to TRBD2 (5 bases). This CDR3 has 16 amino acids. Germline V gives CDR1 MNHNS, CDR2 SASEGT. Deletions cut 3 bases from V and 0 bases from J, with 11 bases between.

The chain combines TRBV14 with TRBJ1-6; D gene ambiguous. Per the germline V gene, CDR1 is SGHDN and CDR2 is FVKESK. The CDR3 has 17 residues. V dropped 2 bases and J dropped 0 bases, with 11 bases sitting between them. The CDR3 protein is CASSQSDISSYNSPLHF. The DNA for the CDR3 is TGTGCCAGCAGCCAATCTGACATCAGCTCCTATAATTCACCCCTCCACTTT.

The rearrangement joins TRBV6-5 to TRBJ2-3, with 10 bases aligning to TRBD2. CDR1 MNHEY and CDR2 SVGAGI come from the germline V gene. The CDR3 covers 15 residues. The V and J ends lost 6 bases and 1 base, in that order; junction bases with no gene match: 4. CDR3 loop: CASRSGRVGTDTQYF. The CDR3, as DNA: TGTGCCAGCAGGAGCGGGAGGGTGGGCACAGATACGCAGTATTTT.